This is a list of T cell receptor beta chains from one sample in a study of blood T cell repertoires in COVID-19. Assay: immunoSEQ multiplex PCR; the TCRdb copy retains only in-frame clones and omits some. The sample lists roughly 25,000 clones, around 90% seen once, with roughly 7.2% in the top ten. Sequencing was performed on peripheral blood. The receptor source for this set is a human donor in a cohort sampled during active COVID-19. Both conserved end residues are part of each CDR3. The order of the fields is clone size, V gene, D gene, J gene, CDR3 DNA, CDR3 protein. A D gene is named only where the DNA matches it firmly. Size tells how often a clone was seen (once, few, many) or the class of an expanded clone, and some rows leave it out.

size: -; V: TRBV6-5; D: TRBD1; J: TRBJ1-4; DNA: TGTGCCAGCAGTTCCCTTGGACAGGCGGGTGATGAAAAACTGTTTTTT; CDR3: CASSSLGQAGDEKLFF
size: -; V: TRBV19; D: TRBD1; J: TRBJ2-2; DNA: TGTGCCAGTAGTGTACGACAGGGGTCCTCACGCGGGGAGCTGTTTTTT; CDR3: CASSVRQGSSRGELFF
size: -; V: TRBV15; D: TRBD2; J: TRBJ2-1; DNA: TGTGCCACCAGCAGATCGCTAGCGGGAGTTGTACATGAGCAGTTCTTC; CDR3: CATSRSLAGVVHEQFF
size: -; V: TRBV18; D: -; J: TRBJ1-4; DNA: TGTGCCAGCTCGCAGACCACGGTCCGGGATGAAAAACTGTTTTTT; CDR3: CASSQTTVRDEKLFF
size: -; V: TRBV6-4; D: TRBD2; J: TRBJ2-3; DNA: TGTGCCAGCAGCGAGCAAGCGGGGGGGACAGATACGCAGTATTTT; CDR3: CASSEQAGGTDTQYF
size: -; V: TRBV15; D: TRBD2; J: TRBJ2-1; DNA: TGTGCCACCAGCAGCCCGCGGGGGGCCGATGAGCAGTTCTTC; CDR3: CATSSPRGADEQFF
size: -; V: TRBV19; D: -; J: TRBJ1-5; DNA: TGTGCCAGTAACAGGGTAGGTCAGCCCCAGCATTTT; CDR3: CASNRVGQPQHF
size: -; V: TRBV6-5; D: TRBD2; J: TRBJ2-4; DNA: TGTGCCAGTTCCCTAGCGGGGGAAAACATTCAGTACTTC; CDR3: CASSLAGENIQYF
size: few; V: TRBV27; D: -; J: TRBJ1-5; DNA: TGTGCCAGCATTATCGACAGGCCGAATCAGCCCCAGCATTTT; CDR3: CASIIDRPNQPQHF
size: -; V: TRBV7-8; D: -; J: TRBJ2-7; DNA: TGTGCCAGCAACTTAGGGTCGGGACAACTATACGAGCAGTACTTC; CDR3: CASNLGSGQLYEQYF
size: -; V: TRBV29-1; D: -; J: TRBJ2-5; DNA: TGCAGCGTTGAAGACCGCAGGGGAACCGGCGTGGAGACCCAGTACTTC; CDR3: CSVEDRRGTGVETQYF
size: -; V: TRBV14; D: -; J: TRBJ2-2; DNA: TGTGCCAGCAGCAACCTACAGGGTCCCACCGGGGAGCTGTTTTTT; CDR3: CASSNLQGPTGELFF
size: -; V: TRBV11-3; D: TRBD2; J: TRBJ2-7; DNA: TGTGCCAGCAGCTTAGAAGGCGGGAGTAACTACGAGCAGTACTTC; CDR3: CASSLEGGSNYEQYF
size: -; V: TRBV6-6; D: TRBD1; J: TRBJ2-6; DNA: TGTGCCAGCAGCCGGGGACAGAACTCTGGGGCCAACGTCCTGACTTTC; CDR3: CASSRGQNSGANVLTF
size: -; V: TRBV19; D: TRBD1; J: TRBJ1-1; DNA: TGTGCCAGTAGTATCACAGGGGGCCCGAACACTGAAGCTTTCTTT; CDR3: CASSITGGPNTEAFF
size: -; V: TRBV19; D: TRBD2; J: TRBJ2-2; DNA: TGTGCCAGTAATCGCGGGAGCCCCGACACCGGGGAGCTGTTTTTT; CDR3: CASNRGSPDTGELFF
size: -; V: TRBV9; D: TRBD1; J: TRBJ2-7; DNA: TGTGCCAGCAGTAAGGGGGCCAACTCGGTCTACGAGCAGTACTTC; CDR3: CASSKGANSVYEQYF
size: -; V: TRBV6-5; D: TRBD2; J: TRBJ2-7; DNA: TGTGCCAGCAGGATCCGGGGGGGCTACGAGCAGTACTTC; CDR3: CASRIRGGYEQYF
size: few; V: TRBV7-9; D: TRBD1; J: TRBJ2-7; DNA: TGTGCCAGCAGCCCACGGACAGGGGGATACGAGCAGTACTTC; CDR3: CASSPRTGGYEQYF
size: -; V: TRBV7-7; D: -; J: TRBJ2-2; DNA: TGTGCCAGCAGCAGCTCAGGGGCAGGGCCCACCGGGGAGCTGTTTTTT; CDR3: CASSSSGAGPTGELFF
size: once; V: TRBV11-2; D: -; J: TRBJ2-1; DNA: TGTGCCAGCAGCTTAGGCCCTCAGGCCCACAATGAGCAGTTCTTC; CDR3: CASSLGPQAHNEQFF
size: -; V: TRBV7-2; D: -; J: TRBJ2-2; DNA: TGTGCCAGCAGCCTACTGGGGGGGGCCGGGTACACCGGGGAGCTGTTTTTT; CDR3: CASSLLGGAGYTGELFF
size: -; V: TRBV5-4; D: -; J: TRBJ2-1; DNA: TGTGCCAGCAGCCCTCCAGCGACCTACAATGAGCAGTTCTTC; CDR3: CASSPPATYNEQFF
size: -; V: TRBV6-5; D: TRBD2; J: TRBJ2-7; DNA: TGTGCCAGCACTAGGGGTAGCGGGTCGGGGGAGCAGTACTTC; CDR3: CASTRGSGSGEQYF
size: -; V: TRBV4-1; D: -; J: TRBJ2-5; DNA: TGCGCCAGCAGCCAAGAAGGGGGTTTGGAGACCCAGTACTTC; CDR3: CASSQEGGLETQYF
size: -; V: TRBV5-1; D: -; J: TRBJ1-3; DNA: TGCGCCAGCAGCGACGGGGGGCAGGCCTTAGGAAACACCATATATTTT; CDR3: CASSDGGQALGNTIYF
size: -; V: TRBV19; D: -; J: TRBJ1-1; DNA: TGTGCCAGTAGTATCAGCGGGCACACTGAAGCTTTCTTT; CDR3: CASSISGHTEAFF
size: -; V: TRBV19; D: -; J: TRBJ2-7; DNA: TGTGCCAGTAGTAAGGACAGGGAGGGGAACTACGAGCAGTACTTC; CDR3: CASSKDREGNYEQYF
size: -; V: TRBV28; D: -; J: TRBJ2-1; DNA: TGTGCCAGCAGTTTCAGGGCGGTTCCCTACAATGAGCAGTTCTTC; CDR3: CASSFRAVPYNEQFF
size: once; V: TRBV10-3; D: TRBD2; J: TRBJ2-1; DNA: TGTGCCATCAGTGAGTCTGCTAGCGGGAGGGGGGTGCAGTTCTTC; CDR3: CAISESASGRGVQFF
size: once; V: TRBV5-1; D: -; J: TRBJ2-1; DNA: TGCGCCAGCAGCTTGGACGGGTACAATGAGCAGTTCTTC; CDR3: CASSLDGYNEQFF
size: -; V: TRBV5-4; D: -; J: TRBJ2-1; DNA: TGTGCCAGCAGCCCGAAGACGAGGCCCAATGAGCAGTTCTTC; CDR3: CASSPKTRPNEQFF
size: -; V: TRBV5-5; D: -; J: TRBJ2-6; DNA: TGTGCCAGCAGCTTGTCGGCGGGATCTGGGGCCAACGTCCTGACTTTC; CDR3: CASSLSAGSGANVLTF
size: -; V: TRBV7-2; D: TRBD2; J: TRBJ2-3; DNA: TGTGCCAGCAGCTTACTCGGCAGCGGGGCGGACGCGCAGTATTTT; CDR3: CASSLLGSGADAQYF
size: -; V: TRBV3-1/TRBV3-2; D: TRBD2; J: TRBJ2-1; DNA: TGTGCCAGCAGCCAAGGAAACCCTTACACTAGCGGAAGAACTAATGAGCAGTTCTTC; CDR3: CASSQGNPYTSGRTNEQFF
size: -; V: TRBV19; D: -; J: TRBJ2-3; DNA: TGTGCCAGTAGTATTGGAGGGCTCCTGGATACGCAGTATTTT; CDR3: CASSIGGLLDTQYF
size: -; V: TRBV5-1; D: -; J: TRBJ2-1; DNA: TGCGCCAGCAGCTTGAGGCTAGAGAACAATGAGCAGTTCTTC; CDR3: CASSLRLENNEQFF
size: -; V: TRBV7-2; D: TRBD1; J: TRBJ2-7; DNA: TGTGCCAGCAGCAGGGGACAGATCTACGAGCAGTACTTC; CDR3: CASSRGQIYEQYF
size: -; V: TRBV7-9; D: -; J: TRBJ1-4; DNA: TGTGCCAGCAGCTTAAACAGCCTTAATGAAAAACTGTTTTTT; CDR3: CASSLNSLNEKLFF
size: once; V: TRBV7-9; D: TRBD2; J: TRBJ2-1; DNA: TGTGCCAGCAGCTTAAGACTAGCGGACATTTCCTACAATGAGCAGTTCTTC; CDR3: CASSLRLADISYNEQFF
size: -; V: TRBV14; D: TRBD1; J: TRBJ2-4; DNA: TGTGCCAGCAGCCCGTCGACAGGGTCACTAGCCAAAAACATTCAGTACTTC; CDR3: CASSPSTGSLAKNIQYF
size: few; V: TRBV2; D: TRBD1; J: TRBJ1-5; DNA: TGTGCCAGCAGTCGACAGGGGGCGAACGGACAGCCCCAGCATTTT; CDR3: CASSRQGANGQPQHF
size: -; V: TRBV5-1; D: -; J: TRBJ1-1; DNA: TGCGCCAGCAGCTCCACTATGCGTGATGAAGCTTTCTTT; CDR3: CASSSTMRDEAFF
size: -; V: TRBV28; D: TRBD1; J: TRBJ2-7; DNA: TGTGCCAGCAGTTCCTCCGGACAGGGGTCCTACGAGCAGTACTTC; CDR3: CASSSSGQGSYEQYF
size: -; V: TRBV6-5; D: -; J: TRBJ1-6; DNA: TGTGCCAGCAGCCTCTCCTATAATTCACCCCTCCACTTT; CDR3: CASSLSYNSPLHF
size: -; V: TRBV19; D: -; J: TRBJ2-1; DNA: TGTGCCAGTAGTGGAAGGTGGGGGCAGGCCAACAATGAGCAGTTCTTC; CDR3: CASSGRWGQANNEQFF
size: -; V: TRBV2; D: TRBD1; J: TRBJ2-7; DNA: TGTGCCAGCAAGGGGGGACAGGGGACCTACGAGCAGTACTTC; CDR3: CASKGGQGTYEQYF
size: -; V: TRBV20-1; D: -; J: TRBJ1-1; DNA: TGCAGTGCTAGGGGCTTCACTGAAGCTTTCTTT; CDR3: CSARGFTEAFF
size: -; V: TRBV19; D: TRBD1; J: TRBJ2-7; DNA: TGTGCCAGTAGTATCGAGCAGGGGGTCTCCTACGAGCAGTACTTC; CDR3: CASSIEQGVSYEQYF
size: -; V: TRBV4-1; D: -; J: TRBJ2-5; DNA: TGCGCCAGCAGCCAAGGACTAGTTGAGACCCAGTACTTC; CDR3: CASSQGLVETQYF
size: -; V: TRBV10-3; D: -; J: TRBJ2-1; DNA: TGTGCCATCAGGGCAGGTAGCGGTGATGAGCAGTTCTTC; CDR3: CAIRAGSGDEQFF
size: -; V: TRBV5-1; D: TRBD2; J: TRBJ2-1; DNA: TGCGCCAGCAGCTCAGGGACTAGCGGGGGAAACAATGAGCAGTTCTTC; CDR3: CASSSGTSGGNNEQFF
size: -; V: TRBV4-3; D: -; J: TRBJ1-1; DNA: TGCGCCAGCAGCCAAGATAGGAGGGGTCTTAACACTGAAGCTTTCTTT; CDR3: CASSQDRRGLNTEAFF
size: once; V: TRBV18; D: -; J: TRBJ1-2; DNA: TGTGCCAGCTCACCAGGTCGGGATGGCTACACCTTC; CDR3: CASSPGRDGYTF
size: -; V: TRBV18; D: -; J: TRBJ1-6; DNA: TGTGCCAGCTCGAACTCCGGGGAGGGTTCACCCCTCCACTTT; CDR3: CASSNSGEGSPLHF
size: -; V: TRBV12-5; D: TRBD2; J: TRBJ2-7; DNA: TGTGCTAGTGGTTTGGTACTCGGGGGGGCCTACGAGCAGTACTTC; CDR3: CASGLVLGGAYEQYF
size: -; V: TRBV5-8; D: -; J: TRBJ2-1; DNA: TGTGCCAGCAGCGGACAGCGAGGGGGTGAGCAGTTCTTC; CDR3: CASSGQRGGEQFF
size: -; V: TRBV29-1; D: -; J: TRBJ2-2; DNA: TGCAGCGTTGGACCCCCGGGGGACGGGGAGCTGTTTTTT; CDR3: CSVGPPGDGELFF